The 3 T cell receptor beta chains in this list originate from one sample, sequenced in a study of tumor and adjacent non-tumor tissue in lung cancer. Three rounds of nested PCR, following a modified ARM-PCR protocol, produced the TCRbeta library. TCRdb reprocessed the multiplex PCR reads with MiXCR, giving one entry per CDR3 protein. This sample has around 120,000 distinct CDR3 sequences, with 55% to 75% found just once. The template was RNA from unsorted bulk tissue. Material for sequencing was lung tumor tissue. These receptors were taken from a man aged 25-45 years with non-small cell lung cancer.

Remarks on this clonotype: Sequence at one end of the junction differs from germline and may be a read error. The V call is TRBV6-5, the J call TRBJ1-5; 8 bases line up with TRBD1. Germline V gives CDR1 MNHEY, CDR2 SVGAGI. CDR3 size: 15 residues. CDR3 residues: CACSYGTGGNQLQHF. The CDR3 coding sequence is TGTGCATGCAGTTACGGGACAGGAGGTAATCAGCTCCAGCATTTT.

A remark on this clonotype: A much larger clonotype is one base distant, so this may be a read error. This CDR3 is missing its conserved last phenylalanine or tryptophan, likely due to a read error. The chain uses TRBV20-1 and TRBJ2-2, with D possibly matching TRBD2 (6 bases). The CDR3 totals 13 residues. Trimming pared 6 bases from V and 3 bases from J, leaving 11 bases between. The V gene's germline CDR1 is DFQATT and CDR2 SNEGSKA (reference sequence). The CDR3 DNA reads TGCAGTGCCCCGACTAGGCACACCGGGGAGCTGTTTATT. This sequence encodes CSAPTRHTGELFI.

As concerns this clonotype: This may come from a read error, since a much larger clone is one base off. The V and J genes are TRBV6-2 or TRBV6-3 and TRBJ2-1; D gene uncertain. This CDR3 contains 12 residues. V lost 6 bases and J lost 13, with 16 bases in between. Germline CDR1 is MNHEY and CDR2 is SVGEGT. The CDR3: CASSNTEVGQFF. The CDR3 nucleotides are TGTGCCAGCAGCAACACGGAAGTGGGTCAGTTCTTC.